This TCR beta chain was sequenced in a study of blood T cell repertoires in COVID-19. Study information: T cells, B-cell-depleted T cells, or PBMCs supplied cDNA or gDNA.

Germline V gene data show CDR1 as MDHEN and CDR2 as SYDVKM. Trimming left V 0 bases short and J 4 bases short, with 12 bases between. The CDR3 covers 15 residues. As handled by the study authors: Reference gene primers were amplified, and this amplification served to estimate nucleated cell counts. The protocol was immunoSEQ multiplex PCR, while the TCRdb copy is restricted to in-frame clones and leaves out a portion. That table is the source of V, J and clone size, and D and trimming were worked out from the DNA. Of roughly 250,000 clones listed, approximately 91% are singletons. Participants spanned ages about 18 to 100 years and resided in 20 to 30 US areas. Assignment of participants to cohorts was predicated upon participant-reported clinical history.

The TCR originated in a woman in her forties with acute COVID-19. The J gene is TRBJ1-2, the V gene TRBV28; D may be TRBD1 (5 bases). Source material: PBMCs or T cells enriched from blood (not recorded which). The CDR3 coding sequence is TGTGCCAGCAGTTTATGGTCCAGGGCTGGCTATGGCTACACCTTC. Amino acids: CASSLWSRAGYGYTF.